This TCR beta chain was obtained from a study of blood T cell repertoires in COVID-19. Overall study context: The samples span acute and convalescent COVID-19 from the United States, Italy and Spain. Sources were T cells, B-cell-depleted T cells, or PBMCs; the material itself was cDNA or gDNA.

Source study methods: From reference gene primer amplification, estimates of nucleated cell counts were derived. Measured with immunoSEQ multiplex PCR; TCRdb has only the in-frame clones, and not every one. Clonal size and the V and J genes are those of that table, whereas D and trimming came from the DNA. The sample shows 260,000 or so clones, around 82% of them seen only once. This TCR was recovered from a human donor in a cohort sampled during active COVID-19. The sequencing sample was made of peripheral blood.

The CDR3 loop reads CASSYPTSGESTDTQYF. Written as DNA, the CDR3 is TGTGCCAGCAGTTACCCAACGTCGGGGGAATCCACAGATACGCAGTATTTT. The rearrangement uses TRBV6-2 or TRBV6-3 and TRBJ2-3; a possible D gene is TRBD2 (6 bases). Looked up from germline, CDR1 is MNHEY and CDR2 is SVGEGT. This CDR3 has 17 amino acids. The germline V and J ends were trimmed by 2 bases and 2 bases, with 17 bases remaining between them.